The present T cell receptor beta chain was sequenced within a study of metastatic and nonmetastatic thyroid tumors. Background on the study: For malignant and benign thyroid patients, tumor or nodule tissue and blood were the sources whose repertoires were compared.

The CDR3 extends over 15 amino acids. The ends lost 5 bases at V and 0 bases at J; junction bases unmatched: 4. Germline loops: CDR1 MGHRA, CDR2 YSYEKL. This clone was detected only a few times. Its target is unknown. As processed by the authors: Clinicopathological groups differed in CDR3, with these differences serving to build a distant-metastasis classifier for papillary thyroid cancer. Using MiXCR, TCRdb reanalyzed the PCR reads. Clone size and V and J calls follow TCRdb, not the original study. This table has 19,000 or so clones, around a third appearing once. General study results and limits: The reported finding was significantly higher TCR beta diversity in malignant thyroid tumors relative to benign nodules, in blood and tumor.

Every patient underwent thyroid surgery untreated. The source of this sequence is a female donor with papillary thyroid cancer or a benign thyroid nodule (not recorded which). Some clones in this sample may be carry-over from other donors' samples. The rearrangement uses TRBV4-1 and TRBJ1-2; 9 bases map to TRBD1. The sample consisted of adjacent normal tissue. The CDR3 spells CASSKQGATNYGYTF. DNA for the CDR3: TGCGCCAGCAGCAAACAGGGGGCCACTAACTATGGCTACACCTTC.